Below, one T cell receptor beta chain is given with its context. This clone was recorded a few times. No cognate antigen has been identified for it. No base quality values were provided; no much bigger clone lies one nucleotide off. The immunoSEQ Assay, a bias-controlled multiplex PCR, was used to amplify TCRbeta CDR3 regions from genomic DNA. As for how the authors treated the data: The number of nucleated cells in each sample was estimated by amplification of reference gene primers within the assay. To quantify the absolute abundance of each unique TCRbeta CDR3 rearrangement, sequence reads were collapsed and filtered. For each sample, productive Simpson clonality was calculated by taking the square root of Simpson's diversity index across productive rearrangements. Sourced from immuneACCESS, this table was stored by TCRdb with only in-frame sequences that have V and J called. A share of the clones is absent; for the studies checked, an unresolved V gene accounts for under half, and the remainder has no known explanation. Clonal size and the V and J genes are those of that table, whereas D and trimming came from the DNA. The sample has approximately 100,000 clones on record, about 78% of them singletons. The leading ten clones occupy approximately 4.3% of the sample.

From a lookup of the germline V gene, CDR1 and CDR2 are MNHEY and SVGAGI. V drops 8 bases and J drops 6 bases, leaving 19 bases in between. The CDR3 sequence holds 14 residues, the cysteine and phenylalanine included. Only the CDR3 portion is preserved as DNA: 42 bases, with reading frame beginning at the first base. The sample is drawn from a study of blood T cell repertoires in COVID-19 (dated by TCRdb to 2020 to 2021). With respect to the entire study: Samples covering the acute and convalescent phases of COVID-19 were provided by collaborators in the United States, Italy and Spain. The prospective study material was composed of cDNA or gDNA derived from T cells, B-cell-depleted T cells, or PBMCs. Deeply sampled blood TCRbeta repertoires from subjects exposed to, actively infected with, or recovered from COVID-19 were included in the dataset. A freely available public database, intended as a resource for researchers studying the immune response to SARS-CoV-2, is where the repertoires were released. Samples were obtained from the ongoing ImmuneRACE study (first 160 participants) and from 1,200 or so subjects provided by 6 global collaborators. A de-identified subject ID, COVID-19 status, age in years and sex were almost always included in the sample metadata. Where available, HLA class I and class II types were taken from metadata supplied by the sample provider and were not determined by assay-based typing. Study-level results and caveats: Clinical and demographic metadata were provided uncurated, with the amount varying by source and participant.

Whole blood was collected in K2EDTA tubes by collaborating institutions according to the institutions' own protocols. For TCRbeta analysis, collaborators shipped samples as frozen whole blood, isolated PBMCs, or DNA extracted from either of those sample types. This receptor was identified in a human donor in a cohort sampled during active or convalescent COVID-19. The chain is encoded by TRBV6-5 joined to TRBJ1-2; the D gene is possibly TRBD1, with 6 bases matching. Sequences were obtained from peripheral blood. The nucleotide sequence reads as follows: TGTGCCAGCCGACAGACACAGGGAGAGGATGGCTACACCTTC. This translates into CASRQTQGEDGYTF.